This TCR beta chain is drawn from a study of blood T cell repertoires in COVID-19. Whole-study context: COVID-19 samples from acute and convalescent phases originated in the United States, Italy and Spain. T cells, B-cell-depleted T cells, or PBMCs supplied cDNA or gDNA.

Under the authors' procedure: Nucleated cell number was recorded as an estimate derived from reference gene primer amplification. Measured with immunoSEQ multiplex PCR; TCRdb has only the in-frame clones, and not every one. V, J and clone size derive from that table, while D and trimming were established from the DNA sequence. This sample yields approximately 150,000 clones, of which around 80% are seen a single time; roughly 9.6% belongs to the top ten. Germline assignment: CDR1 MNHEY and CDR2 SVGAGI. CDR3 size: 13 residues. Germline trimming cut 6 bases from V and 4 bases from J; bases unmatched to any gene: 3.

V gene TRBV6-5 combines with J gene TRBJ1-2; 9 bases agree with TRBD1. The receptor comes from a man between 60 and 75 years old with active or convalescent COVID-19. The sequencing sample was made of peripheral blood. CDR3 in DNA: TGTGCCAGCAGCCGGGGACAGGGCTATGGCTACACCTTC. This codes for CASSRGQGYGYTF.